The 4 T cell receptor beta chains listed next were all sequenced from one sample in a study of OX40 agonist ivuxolimab in advanced cancers. Generated by immunoSEQ multiplex PCR, the TCRdb table keeps only in-frame clones and is missing some. In the table there are approximately 53,000 clones, 85% to 95% of which are singletons. The sample was CD4+ or CD8+ T cells sorted from blood, taken in a trial of the OX40 agonist ivuxolimab. These receptors all stem from an adult with an advanced solid tumor such as melanoma, head and neck, liver or kidney cancer.

The genes are TRBV9 and TRBJ1-5; 7 bases agree with TRBD1. The V gene end was trimmed by 0 bases and the J gene end by 5 bases; junction bases not matched to a gene: 5. The germline gives CDR1 SGDLS, CDR2 YYNGEE. CDR3 size: 15 residues. In DNA, the CDR3 is TGTGCCAGCAGCGTAGGAGGGACAGAATATCAGCCCCAGCATTTT. This encodes CASSVGGTEYQPQHF. The full variable domain, completed using reference TRBV9 and TRBJ1-5, is DSGVTQTPKHLITATGQRVTLRCSPRSGDLSVYWYQQSLDQGLQFLIQYYNGEERAKGNILERFSAQQFPDLHSELNLSSLELGDSALYFCASSVGGTEYQPQHFGDGTRLSIL.

In this sample, this clone turned up a few times. This chain links TRBV9 with TRBJ1-2; D perhaps matches TRBD1 (5 bases). Germline assignment: CDR1 SGDLS and CDR2 YYNGEE. The CDR3 consists of 14 residues. Trimming removed 3 bases from V and 8 bases from J, with 17 bases in between. This chain's CDR3 is CASSATDSHRGYTF. The CDR3 DNA sequence: TGTGCCAGCAGCGCAACCGACAGCCACCGAGGCTACACCTTC.

This clone appeared a single time. The rearrangement uses TRBV19 and TRBJ2-3; 7 bases are shared with TRBD2. J lost 2 bases, V lost 6 bases, and 8 bases had no gene match. CDR3 length equals 15 residues. Germline V CDR1 and CDR2: LNHDA, SQIVND (reference sequence). This chain's CDR3 is CASSFSSGLTDTQYF. CDR3 sequence (DNA): TGTGCCAGTAGCTTTTCTAGCGGCCTCACAGATACGCAGTATTTT.

The chain uses TRBV13 and TRBJ2-1; no clear D. The germline V gene encodes CDR1 PRHDT and CDR2 FYEKMQ (reference sequence). The V end lost 5 bases, the J end lost 5 bases, and 10 bases lay between the germline ends. This CDR3 has 13 amino acids. CDR3 coding DNA: TGTGCCAGCAGCCCTTGGCGGCACAATGAGCAGTTCTTC. Protein product: CASSPWRHNEQFF.